A selection of T cell receptor beta chains follows, all from one sample in a study of early T cells in non-severe SARS-CoV-2 infection. TCRdb itself ran the 5' RACE reads through MiXCR, one entry per CDR3 protein. Of around 76,000 distinct CDR3 sequences in the sample, roughly 14% were seen once. The specimen was whole blood, collected at baseline. The receptors originated from an adult who was a healthcare worker with PCR-confirmed SARS-CoV-2 infection or an uninfected control (not recorded which). Each CDR3 is given with its conserved first and last residue. D genes are given only for firm matches. A row's size may be missing; if present it is once, few, many or a size class.

j_call,clone_size,cdr3_length,v_call,d_call,cdr3_nt,cdr3_aa
TRBJ2-1,.,15,TRBV20-1,.,TGCAGTGCTAGAGATCAGGGGACTGAGTACAATGAGCAGTTCTTC,CSARDQGTEYNEQFF
TRBJ2-7,.,16,TRBV4-1,.,TGCGCCAGCAGCCAAGCCGCGACAGCCGTCACCTACGAGCAGTACTTC,CASSQAATAVTYEQYF
TRBJ2-7,few,14,TRBV7-9,.,TGTGCCAGCAGCTTAGGGGAGGTCCGGAACGAGCAGTACTTC,CASSLGEVRNEQYF
TRBJ2-7,few,14,TRBV18,TRBD2,TGTGCCAGCTCCCTCGGAGCGGGGACCTACGAGCAGTACTTC,CASSLGAGTYEQYF
TRBJ2-1,.,15,TRBV20-1,TRBD1,TGCAGTGCTCCTCCGGGACAGGGGGCGACAAATGAGCAGTTCTTC,CSAPPGQGATNEQFF
TRBJ2-7,.,19,TRBV6-6,.,TGTGCCAGCAGTTACTCGGGGGGGGCTGGAGGGAGGCGAAGAGTGGAGCAGTACTTC,CASSYSGGAGGRRRVEQYF
TRBJ2-1,many,15,TRBV12-3/TRBV12-4,TRBD1,TGTGCCAGCAGTTTAGGGACAGGGGGAGGGAATGAGCAGTTCTTC,CASSLGTGGGNEQFF
TRBJ2-6,few,14,TRBV2,TRBD1,TGTGCCAGCCGACAGGGGGCTGGGGCCAACGTCCTGACTTTC,CASRQGAGANVLTF
TRBJ2-5,.,15,TRBV24-1,TRBD1,TGTGCCACCAGTGATTTCGTACAGGGGAAAGAGACCCAGTACTTC,CATSDFVQGKETQYF
TRBJ2-7,few,16,TRBV5-6,TRBD1,TGTGCCAGCAGCTCCCCCGGGACAGGGTTGTCCTACGAGCAGTACTTC,CASSSPGTGLSYEQYF
TRBJ2-3,.,17,TRBV9,TRBD2,TGTGCCAGCAGCCCTCGACTAGCGGGAGTAAACACAGATACGCAGTATTTT,CASSPRLAGVNTDTQYF
TRBJ2-1,.,12,TRBV6-2/TRBV6-3,.,TGTGCCAGCGGGCATTCCTACAATGAGCAGTTCTTC,CASGHSYNEQFF
TRBJ2-4,few,17,TRBV4-1,TRBD2,TGCGCCAGCAGCCTTCTAGCGGGAGGGCCGGACAAAAACATTCAGTACTTC,CASSLLAGGPDKNIQYF
TRBJ2-1,many,15,TRBV7-3,TRBD2,TGTGCCAGCAGCCGGGGGACTAGCCAGAACAATGAGCAGTTCTTC,CASSRGTSQNNEQFF
TRBJ1-1,few,14,TRBV28,.,TGTGCCAGCAGCCCTCAGGACAGAGACACTGAAGCTTTCTTT,CASSPQDRDTEAFF
TRBJ2-7,once,15,TRBV30,TRBD1,TGTGCCTGGAGGAAGAAGGGGACAGGGATTCACGAGCAGTACTTC,CAWRKKGTGIHEQYF
TRBJ1-2,many,11,TRBV28,.,TGTGCCAGCAGTTTTGGGGGCCCGGGCTATTTC,CASSFGGPGYF
TRBJ1-6,.,15,TRBV9,.,TGTGCCAGCAGCGTAGAAGGCAACGATAATTCACCCCTCCACTTT,CASSVEGNDNSPLHF
TRBJ2-5,few,14,TRBV6-6,TRBD2,TGTGCCAGCGCGGGAGGGATAATTCAAGAGACCCAGTACTTC,CASAGGIIQETQYF
TRBJ1-1,few,13,TRBV18,.,TGTGCCAGCTCACCACAGGGAAGAACTGAAGCTTTCTTT,CASSPQGRTEAFF
TRBJ1-1,few,14,TRBV3-1,.,TGTGCCAGCAGCCAAGAGGGCAGATCCACTGAAGCTTTCTTT,CASSQEGRSTEAFF
TRBJ2-2,.,15,TRBV7-3,.,TGTGCCAGCAGCCTCGGACCAATCGAGATGGGGGAGCTGTTTTTT,CASSLGPIEMGELFF
TRBJ1-5,many,15,TRBV19,TRBD1,TGTGCCAGTAGTATTGGACAGGGGAGGAATCAGCCCCAGCATTTT,CASSIGQGRNQPQHF
TRBJ2-7,many,14,TRBV19,.,TGTGCCAGTACCTCAAGGGAGTCCCTCTACGAGCAGTACTTC,CASTSRESLYEQYF
TRBJ1-1,.,14,TRBV27,TRBD1,TGTGCCAGCAGTTTATACACAGGGGGCGGGGAAGCTTTCTTT,CASSLYTGGGEAFF
TRBJ2-7,.,15,TRBV5-1,.,TGCGCCAGCAGCTTGGCGGCGGCAGTCTCCTACGAGCAGTACTTC,CASSLAAAVSYEQYF
TRBJ2-1,few,17,TRBV5-1,TRBD2,TGCGCCAGCAGCTCCCCTGACGGGAGGGCCGCCTACAATGAGCAGTTCTTC,CASSSPDGRAAYNEQFF
TRBJ2-2,.,16,TRBV10-1,.,TGCGCCAGCAGTGAGTCCGGGCGGGGAAACACCGGGGAGCTGTTTTTT,CASSESGRGNTGELFF
TRBJ1-1,many,15,TRBV3-1,.,TGTGCCAGCAGCCAAAATAACGGGCTTGGGACTGAAGCTTTCTTT,CASSQNNGLGTEAFF
TRBJ1-1,few,12,TRBV20-1,TRBD1,TGCAGTGCTAGTAGACAGGGCCCTGAAGCTTTCTTT,CSASRQGPEAFF
TRBJ2-5,.,15,TRBV7-2,.,TGTGCCAGCAGCCCTGGACTTTCCGGGGGAGAGACCCAGTACTTC,CASSPGLSGGETQYF
TRBJ2-7,once,14,TRBV5-1,.,TGCGCCAGCAGCTGGGGGGACAGTTCCTACGAGCAGTACTTC,CASSWGDSSYEQYF
TRBJ1-4,.,16,TRBV18,.,TGTGCCAGCTCACCGTTCTCGAGCGCGACTAATGAAAAACTGTTTTTT,CASSPFSSATNEKLFF
TRBJ2-2,many,15,TRBV3-1,TRBD2,TGTGCCAGCAGCCAGGCGGGAGTTAACACCGGGGAGCTGTTTTTT,CASSQAGVNTGELFF
TRBJ1-2,.,13,TRBV12-3/TRBV12-4,.,TGTGCCAGCAGACAATCCCCCGACAGTGTCAACACCTTC,CASRQSPDSVNTF
TRBJ2-1,few,15,TRBV12-3/TRBV12-4,TRBD2,TGTGCCAGCAGTTTGGCGGGAGGGTCCCGCAATGAGCAGTTCTTC,CASSLAGGSRNEQFF
TRBJ1-5,.,16,TRBV20-1,TRBD1,TGCAGTGCTAGAGATGGCGGGACAGGGGCGAAGCAGCCCCAGCATTTT,CSARDGGTGAKQPQHF
TRBJ2-7,few,15,TRBV5-5,TRBD2,TGTGCCAGCAGGTTGAATAGCGGGAGAGTCTACGAGCAGTACTTC,CASRLNSGRVYEQYF
TRBJ2-7,.,16,TRBV27,.,TGTGCCAGCAGTTTTCTCTACGACGGATCACCCTACGAGCAGTACTTC,CASSFLYDGSPYEQYF
TRBJ2-7,few,14,TRBV7-2,.,TGTGCCAGCAGCCGCGGGTGGGGCCCATACGAGCAGTACTTC,CASSRGWGPYEQYF
TRBJ1-1,few,12,TRBV6-6,.,TGTGCCAGCAGTTACTCGATGAGTGAAGCTTTCTTT,CASSYSMSEAFF
TRBJ2-7,.,16,TRBV18,TRBD2,TGTGCCAGCTCACCAAGCAAAGGGACTAGCGACTACGAGCAGTACTTC,CASSPSKGTSDYEQYF
TRBJ2-4,many,15,TRBV19,TRBD1,TGTGCCAGTCAAGTGGACAGGGGACCCAAAAACATTCAGTACTTC,CASQVDRGPKNIQYF
TRBJ1-3,.,13,TRBV18,.,TGTGCCAGCTCAGGCCTACCAGGAAACACCATATATTTT,CASSGLPGNTIYF
TRBJ2-7,few,16,TRBV11-2,.,TGTGCCAGCAGCCCCCTCGCTATTAAGCGGTCCTACGAGCAGTACTTC,CASSPLAIKRSYEQYF
TRBJ2-5,many,19,TRBV2,TRBD2,TGTGCCATCCCACCACCGGGACTAGCGGGAGTTTCCTCCGGGGAGACCCAGTACTTC,CAIPPPGLAGVSSGETQYF
TRBJ2-7,few,14,TRBV11-2,TRBD2,TGTGCCAGCAGTTCTCAACTAGCGGCCTACGAGCAGTACTTC,CASSSQLAAYEQYF
TRBJ2-3,few,13,TRBV30,.,TGTGCCTGGAGTGAACGGAGCACAGATACGCAGTATTTT,CAWSERSTDTQYF
TRBJ2-3,many,16,TRBV9,TRBD2,TGTGCCAGCAGCGGCGGACTAGCGGGTTACACAGATACGCAGTATTTT,CASSGGLAGYTDTQYF
TRBJ2-3,many,14,TRBV29-1,TRBD2,TGCAGCGTTGAAGCGGGAGGAGTAGGGGCTACGCAGTATTTT,CSVEAGGVGATQYF
TRBJ2-3,few,19,TRBV29-1,TRBD2,TGCAGCGTTGACGGATCACCCCGGCCGGGACTATCAAGCACAGATACGCAGTATTTT,CSVDGSPRPGLSSTDTQYF
TRBJ2-1,.,14,TRBV2,TRBD2,TGTGCCAGCAGTGCCGGGACTAGCGGGACCGAGCAGTTCTTC,CASSAGTSGTEQFF
TRBJ2-1,.,24,TRBV7-6,TRBD2,TGTGCCAGCAGCTTGAAAAGGGGTTTGGGGGTACTAGCGGGAGGAAGAAGTACCTACAATGAGCAGTTCTTC,CASSLKRGLGVLAGGRSTYNEQFF
TRBJ2-5,many,19,TRBV20-1,TRBD1,TGCAGTGCTAGTCCCCACGGACAGGGGGCAGGGGTAATGCAAGAGACCCAGTACTTC,CSASPHGQGAGVMQETQYF
TRBJ2-1,.,15,TRBV20-1,TRBD2,TGCAGTGCTTCATCCGGGACTAGCGTTGATAATGAGCAGTTCTTC,CSASSGTSVDNEQFF
TRBJ1-1,.,15,TRBV6-2/TRBV6-3,.,TGTGCCAGCAGTTACGGGGTTATAATAATCGGTGAAGCTTTCTTT,CASSYGVIIIGEAFF
TRBJ2-3,few,16,TRBV29-1,TRBD2,TGCAGCGTGGAACCCCTTGGGCTAGCGGGAGCAGATACGCAGTATTTT,CSVEPLGLAGADTQYF